This T cell receptor beta chain was identified in a study of blood T cells in healthy people across ages. Primers used in a second PCR of roughly 6 to 12 cycles were a sample-barcoded 5' primer and a J-beta primer mix. MiXCR, run by TCRdb on the 5' RACE reads, gives a single entry per CDR3 protein. This table holds hundreds of thousands of distinct CDR3 sequences, around half found once. CDR3 size: 14 residues. Trimming stripped 1 base from V and 4 bases from J, with 9 bases between. Looked up from germline, CDR1 is MGHDK and CDR2 is SYGVNS. This chain links TRBV25-1 with TRBJ2-3, with D perhaps TRBD1 (5 bases). The sequence derives from a man older than 75 in good health. Sequencing was done on a sample of blood. This CDR3 is CASSEFKGSDTQYF. CDR3 nucleotide sequence: TGTGCCAGCAGTGAATTTAAGGGGTCAGATACGCAGTATTTT.